One T cell receptor (beta chain) is described in this entry. What it binds is unknown. A J-beta primer mix and a sample-barcoded 5' primer were used in a second PCR of roughly 6 to 11 cycles. Each CDR3 protein gets one entry after TCRdb re-called the 5' RACE reads with MiXCR. This sample has approximately 690,000 distinct CDR3 sequences, with around 41% found just once. The CDR3 has 15 amino acids. After removal of 8 bases from V and 1 base from J, the junction contained 8 bases not matched to a gene. In germline, CDR1 is SGHAT, CDR2 FQNNGV. The data were taken from a study of blood T cells in healthy people across ages. Donors were systemically healthy Caucasian individuals from Russia aged 6 to 90 years. Approximately 10 milliliters of peripheral blood were drawn from each donor into EDTA-treated tubes. Findings and limits, study-wide: Higher diversity and more naive CD4+ cells were features of long-lived donors, compared to aged donors.

The rearrangement joins TRBV11-2 to TRBJ2-3, with 8 bases identical to TRBD2. This sequence originates from a man of 80 years or more in good health. The sequenced sample was blood. Here the CDR3 reads CASDLAGYGTDTQYF. As DNA, the CDR3 is TGTGCCAGCGATTTAGCGGGATACGGCACAGATACGCAGTATTTT. The whole variable domain, remainder taken from reference TRBV11-2 and TRBJ2-3, is EAGVAQSPRYKIIEKRQSVAFWCNPISGHATLYWYQQILGQGPKLLIQFQNNGVVDDSQLPKDRFSAERLKGVDSTLKIQPAKLEDSAVYLCASDLAGYGTDTQYFGPGTRLTVL.